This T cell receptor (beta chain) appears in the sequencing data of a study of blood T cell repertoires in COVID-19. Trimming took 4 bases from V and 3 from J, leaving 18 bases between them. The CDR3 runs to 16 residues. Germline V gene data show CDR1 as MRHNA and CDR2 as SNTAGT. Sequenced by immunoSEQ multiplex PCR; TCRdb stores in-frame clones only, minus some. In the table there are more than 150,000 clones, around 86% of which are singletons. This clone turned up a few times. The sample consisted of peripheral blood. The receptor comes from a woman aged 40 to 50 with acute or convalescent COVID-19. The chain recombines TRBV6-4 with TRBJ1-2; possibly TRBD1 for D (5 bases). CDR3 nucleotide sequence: TGTGCCAGCAGTGTTAGCGGGGGAGGTGTGCACTATGGCTACACCTTC. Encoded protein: CASSVSGGGVHYGYTF.